This T cell receptor (beta chain) was sequenced during a study of early T cells in non-severe SARS-CoV-2 infection. Trimming stripped 4 bases from V and 2 bases from J, with 18 bases between. From germline, CDR1 is SGHTS and CDR2 YDEGEE. The CDR3 is 17 amino acids. TCRdb reprocessed the 5' RACE reads with MiXCR, giving one entry per CDR3 protein. The sample shows about 56,000 distinct CDR3 sequences, less than 15% of them seen only once. The clonotype comes from an adult who was a healthcare worker with PCR-confirmed SARS-CoV-2 infection or an uninfected control (not recorded which). This chain uses TRBV5-8 with TRBJ2-2, with D tentatively TRBD1 (6 bases). Specimen: whole blood, collected at baseline. CDR3 nucleotide sequence: TGTGCCAGCAGCCCCTATGGCTTACAGGGTAACACCGGGGAGCTGTTTTTT. This codes for CASSPYGLQGNTGELFF.